This TCR beta chain originates from a study of blood T cell repertoires in COVID-19. V trimming: 4 bases; J trimming: 1 base; junction bases outside the gene matches: 10. Germline V gene sequence: CDR1 SGDLS, CDR2 YYNGEE. This CDR3 has 17 residues. Sequenced by immunoSEQ multiplex PCR; TCRdb stores in-frame clones only, minus some. The table shows 200,000 to 300,000 clones, with over 75% occurring only once. Sequencing used peripheral blood. The TCR sequence derives from a human donor in a cohort sampled during active COVID-19. The chain couples TRBV9 to TRBJ2-7, with 11 bases matching TRBD2. DNA for the CDR3: TGTGCCAGCAGCTCTGGCGCTAGCGGGAGGCGTTCCTACGAGCAGTACTTC. Encoded protein: CASSSGASGRRSYEQYF.